The clone carrying this TCR beta chain came up a few times. Its antigen is currently unknown. This record comes from a study of beta chain features in type 1 diabetes. This CDR3 has 14 residues. Germline assignment: CDR1 SGHTA and CDR2 FQGNSA. Trimming cost V 3 bases and J 0 bases, with 8 bases left between them. Study outcomes and limitations: When Type 1 diabetes patients were examined, their TCRB CDR3s proved moderately but significantly shorter in all four CD4+ subsets. Equally in patients and controls, shorter templates might have been favored by PCR. Comparison showed that naive, central memory and Treg TCRB repertoires appeared more similar among patients than among healthy donors.

CD45RO/CCR7/CD25/CD127/CD95/CD27 sorting isolated CD4+ naive, central memory, regulatory and stem cell-like memory cells. The isolated RNA, all of it, was reverse transcribed, so expressed TCRB transcripts were what got sequenced. Sequencing was performed with immunoSEQ multiplex PCR; in TCRdb, only in-frame clones are kept and a portion is missing. The table shows over 300,000 clones, with about a tenth occurring only once. What was sequenced was central memory CD4+ T cells from blood. The chain is built from TRBV7-2 and TRBJ1-1; TRBD1 might be the D (5 bases). This clonotype was sampled from a man younger than 45 with type 1 diabetes. The CDR3 region is CASSLSRVNTEAFF. Written as DNA, the CDR3 is TGTGCCAGCAGCTTGTCCAGGGTGAACACTGAAGCTTTCTTT.